The entry below gives a single TCR beta chain sequence along with its context. Its cognate antigen is unknown. The CDR3 totals 12 residues. Sequencing was performed with immunoSEQ multiplex PCR; in TCRdb, only in-frame clones are kept and a portion is missing. In the table there are some 4,800 clones, about 95% of which are singletons. This record comes from a study of naive CD8 T cells in extremely preterm neonates. Study-level results: Relative to older groups, preterm infants had shorter, less trimmed CDR3s with fewer N additions.

Extremely preterm births at roughly 22-28 weeks of gestation supplied the samples. About 18,000 to 100,000 naive CD8+ T cells were sorted per sample. The sequence was collected from a boy who was born preterm. V gene TRBV21-1 combines with J gene TRBJ1-1. TRBV21-1 is flagged as a pseudogene. Sequenced: naive CD8+ T cells from cord blood. CDR3 sequence reads: CASSKGNTEAFF. The CDR3 DNA sequence: TGTGCCAGCAGCAAAGGGAACACTGAAGCTTTCTTT.